This T cell receptor (beta chain) appears in the sequencing data of a study of blood T cell repertoires in COVID-19. Whole-study context: Collection of acute and convalescent COVID-19 samples took place in the United States, Italy and Spain. The cDNA or gDNA used as material had been derived from T cells, B-cell-depleted T cells, or PBMCs.

This clone was seen at least ten times. Authors' data handling: Reference gene primer amplification in the assay estimated nucleated cell counts. The protocol was immunoSEQ multiplex PCR, while the TCRdb copy is restricted to in-frame clones and leaves out a portion. V and J calls and clone size are copied from that table; D and trimming were computed from the DNA. This table has roughly 130,000 clones, roughly 80% appearing once. Germline-derived CDR1 and CDR2 are SQVTM and ANQGSEA. The CDR3 has 13 amino acids. After removal of 3 bases from V and 10 bases from J, the junction contained 8 bases not matched to a gene.

Source material: peripheral blood. V and J are TRBV29-1 and TRBJ2-1, with 8 bases matching TRBD1. The TCR comes from a woman aged 50 to 60 with acute or convalescent COVID-19. CDR3 loop: CSVDGQGPGEQFF. CDR3 nucleotides: TGCAGCGTTGATGGACAGGGTCCAGGGGAGCAGTTCTTC.